Listed below are T cell receptor beta chains from one sample, sequenced in a study of cytomegalovirus exposure and HLA in healthy donors. Some clones are missing from TCRdb's copy, which holds only in-frame ones; the method was immunoSEQ multiplex PCR. The table lists 150,000 to 200,000 clones, around three quarters of them singletons. The sample taken for sequencing was PBMCs. The receptor source for this set is a woman aged 40 to 50 in good health and CMV-seronegative. Both conserved end residues are part of each CDR3. A D gene is named only where the DNA matches it firmly. Size tells how often a clone was seen (once, few, many) or the class of an expanded clone, and some rows leave it out.

d_gene,j_gene,abundance,v_gene,CDR3nt,CDR3aa
-,TRBJ2-1,-,TRBV30,TGTGCCTGGAGTGTGAAGGGGATGGGTGAGCAGTTCTTC,CAWSVKGMGEQFF
TRBD1,TRBJ2-1,once,TRBV2,TGTGCCAGCAGCTCGGACAGGGGCCACAATGAGCAGTTCTTC,CASSSDRGHNEQFF
-,TRBJ2-2,-,TRBV7-2,TGTGCCAGCAGCCTGTTGAACACCGGGGAGCTGTTTTTT,CASSLLNTGELFF
-,TRBJ2-7,once,TRBV6-6,TGTGCCAGCAGTCCGTTAGCATACGAGCAGTACTTC,CASSPLAYEQYF
-,TRBJ2-7,-,TRBV7-6,TGTGCCAGCAGCTTAGGCCGCGGGGTTACCTACGAGCAGTACTTC,CASSLGRGVTYEQYF
-,TRBJ2-3,-,TRBV2,TGTGCCAGTAGACCCAGGGGACTAAACACAGATACGCAGTATTTT,CASRPRGLNTDTQYF
-,TRBJ2-3,-,TRBV11-2,TGTGCCAGCACTATCCGGGGGGCGCAGGCAGATACGCAGTATTTT,CASTIRGAQADTQYF
TRBD1,TRBJ1-1,-,TRBV18,TGTGCCAGCTCACCACCGGGACAGTTCGGCGTGAACACTGAAGCTTTCTTT,CASSPPGQFGVNTEAFF
TRBD1,TRBJ2-6,few,TRBV7-9,TGTGCCAGCAGCCCGGGACAGGGGGCGGAAGGGGCCAACGTCCTGACTTTC,CASSPGQGAEGANVLTF
TRBD2,TRBJ2-5,-,TRBV30,TGTGCCTGGGGGGCGGGAGGGCCCAGAGAGACCCAGTACTTC,CAWGAGGPRETQYF
-,TRBJ1-4,once,TRBV7-9,TGTGCCAGCACCCTAGGACAGTTTAATGAAAAACTGTTTTTT,CASTLGQFNEKLFF
-,TRBJ2-5,-,TRBV5-1,TGCGCCAGCAGCTTGGAGCAGGAGGAAGAGACCCAGTACTTC,CASSLEQEEETQYF
TRBD2,TRBJ2-3,-,TRBV4-2,TGTGCCAGCAGCCAGTTTTCTAGCGGCGCTAGCACAGATACGCAGTATTTT,CASSQFSSGASTDTQYF
TRBD1,TRBJ2-7,-,TRBV6-5,TGTGCCAGCAGTTACTCCACACCGTCACAGGGGTACGAGCAGTACTTC,CASSYSTPSQGYEQYF
TRBD2,TRBJ2-3,-,TRBV6-6,TGTGCCACCTCCCGGGGTGGCGGCGGGGGAGATACGCAGTATTTT,CATSRGGGGGDTQYF
-,TRBJ1-2,few,TRBV30,TGTGCCTCCCCCAGGGGCCCCGAGGGCTACACCTTC,CASPRGPEGYTF
-,TRBJ2-5,few,TRBV27,TGTGCCAGCAGAGCGAGCCAAGAGACCCAGTACTTC,CASRASQETQYF
TRBD1,TRBJ1-1,-,TRBV29-1,TGCAGCGGGTGGACAGGGATCACTGAAGCTTTCTTT,CSGWTGITEAFF
-,TRBJ1-1,-,TRBV7-9,TGTGCCAGCAGCTTCAGGAGGGCCGGGGACACTGAAGCTTTCTTT,CASSFRRAGDTEAFF
-,TRBJ1-2,-,TRBV7-9,TGTGCCAGCAGCTTAGAAGGGTCGAGGGCTAACTATGGCTACACCTTC,CASSLEGSRANYGYTF
TRBD1,TRBJ1-2,-,TRBV2,TGTGCCAGCACTGGGACAGGGACTAACTATGGCTACACCTTC,CASTGTGTNYGYTF
-,TRBJ1-1,-,TRBV6-5,TGTGCCAGCCGCCCCCAAGGGGTGGGCACTGAAGCTTTCTTT,CASRPQGVGTEAFF
TRBD1,TRBJ1-5,-,TRBV6-6,TGTGCCAGCATCTCAACAGGGGGCGGACAGCCCCAGCATTTT,CASISTGGGQPQHF
TRBD2,TRBJ2-7,-,TRBV7-2,TGTGCCAGCAGCTTAGGAACAGCGGGAGGCTTCTACGAGCAGTACTTC,CASSLGTAGGFYEQYF
TRBD2,TRBJ2-7,-,TRBV7-3,TGTGCCAGCAGCCCGTACGGGGGGGCCTACGAGCAGTACTTC,CASSPYGGAYEQYF
-,TRBJ1-1,few,TRBV19,TGTGCCAGTATCCAAAACCCCGCGGGAGGCTACACTGAAGCTTTCTTT,CASIQNPAGGYTEAFF
-,TRBJ2-1,-,TRBV2,TGTGCCAGCAGTGATTCGGGGTGGGTTGAGCAGTTCTTC,CASSDSGWVEQFF
-,TRBJ2-7,once,TRBV7-6,TGTGCCAGCAGCTCCCCTTCCGGGGGCTCCTACGAGCAGTACTTC,CASSSPSGGSYEQYF
-,TRBJ2-2,-,TRBV13,TGTGCCAGCAGCTTAGAAAGGGGAATTGGCGAGCTGTTTTTT,CASSLERGIGELFF
-,TRBJ2-1,-,TRBV14,TGTGCCAGCAGCCAAGAGACGGACACCTACAATGAGCAGTTCTTC,CASSQETDTYNEQFF
TRBD2,TRBJ2-7,-,TRBV6-6,TGTGCCAGCAGGGACGGGGGGGACTACGAGCAGTACTTC,CASRDGGDYEQYF
TRBD2,TRBJ2-3,-,TRBV2,TGTGCCAGCAGTACTAGCGGGAGTGGAACAGATACGCAGTATTTT,CASSTSGSGTDTQYF
-,TRBJ1-1,-,TRBV7-9,TGTGCCAGCAGGCTACAGGATATGAACACTGAAGCTTTCTTT,CASRLQDMNTEAFF
TRBD2,TRBJ2-7,-,TRBV9,TGTGCCAGCAGCGTCGGTAGCCTAGCGGGGGTTTACGAGCAGTACTTC,CASSVGSLAGVYEQYF
-,TRBJ1-5,-,TRBV28,TGTGCCAGCAGGAAACAGGGTTTAGCGCATTTT,CASRKQGLAHF
TRBD1,TRBJ2-5,-,TRBV12-5,TGTGCTAGTGCTAGGACAGGCGGTGAGACCCAGTACTTC,CASARTGGETQYF
TRBD2,TRBJ2-5,-,TRBV2,TGTGCCAGCAGTGAGGGCGCTAGCGGTGGTCGGACCCAGTACTTC,CASSEGASGGRTQYF
TRBD1,TRBJ2-3,-,TRBV30,TGTGCCGCCGGGACAGGGGGAGCAGATACGCAGTATTTT,CAAGTGGADTQYF
TRBD2,TRBJ2-1,-,TRBV10-1,TGCGCCAGCAGTGAGACTAGCGGGGACTACAATGAGCAGTTCTTC,CASSETSGDYNEQFF
-,TRBJ2-7,-,TRBV7-9,TGTGCCAGCAGCTTGCCGGGGGATTCCTACGAGCAGTACTTC,CASSLPGDSYEQYF